This entry lists 16 T cell receptor beta chains sequenced from one sample in a study of regulatory T cells in long-lasting Graves disease. The time point was: newly diagnosed GD, antithyroid drugs for less than 3 months. Extracted RNA from PBMCs served as the source of the TCR library. Sequencing libraries for TCR beta were prepared with iRepertoire HTBI primers and Arm-PCR of CDR3 regions. TCRdb analysed the multiplex PCR reads with MiXCR anew, one entry per CDR3 protein. The sample has roughly 420,000 distinct CDR3 sequences, roughly a sixth seen once. This specimen consisted of peripheral blood mononuclear cells (PBMCs), obtained at new diagnosis, from a patient treated with antithyroid drugs. Every receptor here comes from a female donor with Graves disease.

Turning to this clonotype: Given a much more abundant clone one base away, this may be a read error. This chain links TRBV7-9 with TRBJ2-2; D is perhaps TRBD2 (6 bases). The V gene's germline CDR1 is SEHNR and CDR2 FQNEAQ (reference sequence). The CDR3 extends over 16 amino acids. As DNA, the CDR3 is TGTGCCAGCGGCTTTACTAGCCCACTGAACACCGGGGAGCTGTTTTTT. Amino acids: CASGFTSPLNTGELFF.

This clonotype was seen many times. The chain's CDR3 is CASSGRQGNYGYTF. The CDR3 DNA is TGTGCCAGCAGTGGACGACAGGGGAACTATGGCTACACCTTC. The V and J genes are TRBV12-3 or TRBV12-4 and TRBJ1-2, with 8 nucleotides matching TRBD1. The trim removed 5 bases at V and 2 bases at J, leaving 4 bases unmatched. The CDR3 covers 14 residues.

This clonotype has a count of ten or more. The chain is built from TRBV5-1 and TRBJ2-3; the match to TRBD1 covers 7 bases. Germline V gives CDR1 SGHRS, CDR2 YFSETQ. The J segment lost 0 bases and the V segment lost 3 bases, leaving 13 bases of the junction unmatched. CDR3 size: 18 residues. CDR3 region: CASSSPTPKQGSTDTQYF. CDR3 sequence (DNA): TGCGCCAGCAGCTCCCCGACTCCCAAACAGGGGAGCACAGATACGCAGTATTTT.

This clonotype was seen repeatedly, ten times or more. The CDR3 nucleotides read TGTGCCAGCAGTTTGGGCAGAGGAACGAACACCGGGGAGCTGTTTTTT. Protein: CASSLGRGTNTGELFF. V and J are TRBV12-3 or TRBV12-4 and TRBJ2-2, with D uncertain. This CDR3 region has 16 residues. Trimming removed 3 bases at V and 0 bases at J, with 11 bases between.

This clonotype was observed a handful of times. The V call is TRBV18, the J call TRBJ1-1; D is ambiguous. This CDR3 contains 15 residues. CDR1 is KGHSH, CDR2 LQKENI, per germline. Trimming left V 1 base short and J 4 bases short, with 13 bases between. The CDR3, as DNA: TGTGCCAGCTCACCACAAAGTCGTGAATCCACTGAAGCTTTCTTT. It specifies CASSPQSRESTEAFF. The variable domain in full, with the rest retrieved from reference TRBV18 and TRBJ1-1, is NAGVMQNPRHLVRRRGQEARLRCSPMKGHSHVYWYRQLPEEGLKFMVYLQKENIIDESGMPKERFSAEFPKEGPSILRIQQVVRGDSAAYFCASSPQSRESTEAFFGQGTRLTVV.

This clonotype was seen ten or more times. The chain links TRBV19 to TRBJ1-1; no reliable D call. Germline CDR1 is LNHDA and CDR2 is SQIVND (reference sequence). This CDR3 spans 14 amino acids. V was shortened by 5 bases and J by 3 bases, with 13 bases between the two germline ends. As DNA, the CDR3 is TGTGCCAGTAGTGGCCGAGAAACGGACACTGAAGCTTTCTTT. Encoded protein: CASSGRETDTEAFF.

This clonotype was counted many times. The rearrangement links TRBV28 to TRBJ2-6; 10 bases fit TRBD1. Losses at the gene ends were 7 bases for V and 4 bases for J; bases not matched to a gene: 13. The CDR3 length is 18 residues. Germline V gene data show CDR1 as MDHEN and CDR2 as SYDVKM. CDR3 in amino acids: CASTNAGTGVSGANVLTF. In DNA, the CDR3 is TGTGCCAGCACCAATGCCGGGACAGGGGTTTCCGGGGCCAACGTCCTGACTTTC.

This rearrangement joins TRBV7-3 to TRBJ2-2; D possibly corresponds to TRBD1 (6 bases). Trimming shortened V by 5 bases and J by 4 bases, and 11 bases separated the two germline ends. Germline CDR1 reads SGHTA; CDR2 reads FQGTGA. The CDR3 has 14 residues. The CDR3 sequence is CASSPRGSTGELFF. CDR3 DNA sequence: TGTGCCAGCAGCCCGAGGGGGAGCACCGGGGAGCTGTTTTTT.

This clonotype was detected ten times or more. The chain is built from TRBV5-1 and TRBJ2-7; either TRBD1 or TRBD2 may supply D (5 bases each). The CDR3 length is 14 residues. Germline V CDR1 and CDR2: SGHRS, YFSETQ. Trimming left V 0 bases short and J 3 bases short, with 10 bases between. The CDR3 region is CASSLAAGSYEQYF. CDR3 coding DNA: TGCGCCAGCAGCTTGGCGGCAGGGAGCTACGAGCAGTACTTC.

A word on this clonotype: A single base separates this from a much larger clone, so it may be a read error. The J gene is TRBJ1-1, the V gene TRBV6-5, with D unclear. CDR1 and CDR2 from the germline V gene are MNHEY and SVGAGI. The CDR3 is 16 residues long. Trimming removed 4 bases at V and 4 bases at J, with 19 bases between. The CDR3 here is CASSFSWGGMGTEAFF. The CDR3 nucleotides read TGTGCCAGCAGTTTCTCTTGGGGAGGGATGGGCACTGAAGCTTTCTTT.

This clonotype showed up just a few times. The chain is built from TRBV12-3 or TRBV12-4 and TRBJ2-3, with TRBD2 matching over 9 bases. The CDR3 totals 15 residues. V was pared by 6 bases and J by 4 bases, with 8 bases of the junction left unmatched. The CDR3 DNA follows: TGTGCCAGCAGCTACGCGGCGGGGGGGGCAGATACGCAGTATTTT. The encoded protein is CASSYAAGGADTQYF.

A few counts support this clonotype. J is TRBJ2-2 and V is TRBV7-3; maybe TRBD2 (6 bases). Germline CDR1 reads SGHTA; CDR2 reads FQGTGA. V was cut by 4 bases and J by 4 bases, with 13 bases left in between. This CDR3 has 15 amino acids. CDR3 bases: TGTGCCAGCAGCTCCGGACTACCGAGCACCGGGGAGCTGTTTTTT. Protein product: CASSSGLPSTGELFF.

This clonotype has more than one count but fewer than ten. The chain employs TRBV7-2 and TRBJ2-1; possible D gene TRBD2, 6 bases. Trimming removed 2 bases from V and 4 bases from J, with 15 bases in between. Germline assignment: CDR1 SGHTA and CDR2 FQGNSA. CDR3 length equals 16 residues. The CDR3 sequence: CASSLNPGTFYNEQFF. DNA of the CDR3: TGTGCCAGCAGCTTAAATCCCGGGACTTTTTACAATGAGCAGTTCTTC.

Note on this clonotype: A much bigger clone sits one base away, suggesting this may be a read error. This sequence joins TRBV7-9 and TRBJ2-1, with a tentative D call TRBD1 (5 bases). The CDR3 sequence is 15 residues long. Germline V lookup: CDR1 SEHNR, CDR2 FQNEAQ (reference sequence). The CDR3 loop is CASSLAPGFLNEEFF. The CDR3 region has the DNA TGTGCCAGCAGCTTAGCTCCAGGGTTCCTGAATGAGGAGTTCTTC.

This clonotype showed up many times. The rearrangement uses TRBV12-3 or TRBV12-4 and TRBJ2-2, with 7 positions matching TRBD1. V trimming: 7 bases; J trimming: 5 bases; junction bases outside the gene matches: 4. There are 13 residues in the CDR3. For the CDR3, the DNA is TGTGCCAGCACTGGGACAGATACCGGGGAGCTGTTTTTT. Translated: CASTGTDTGELFF.

This clonotype was counted at least ten times. The rearrangement joins TRBV27 to TRBJ2-5; a possible D gene is TRBD2 (6 bases). CDR1 MNHEY and CDR2 SMNVEV come from the germline V gene (reference sequence). The CDR3 runs 15 residues. Trimming left V 1 base short and J 3 bases short, with 12 bases between. CDR3 nucleotides: TGTGCCAGCAGTTTATATCTTGGAGGGGAAGAGACCCAGTACTTC. Protein product: CASSLYLGGEETQYF.